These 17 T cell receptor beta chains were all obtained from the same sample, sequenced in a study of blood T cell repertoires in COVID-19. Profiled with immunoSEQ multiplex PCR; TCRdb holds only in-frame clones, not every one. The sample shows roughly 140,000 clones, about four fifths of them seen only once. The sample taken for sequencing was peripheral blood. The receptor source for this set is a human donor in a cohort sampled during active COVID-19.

This CDR3 is CASSPRLAGSVTGELFF. For the CDR3, the DNA is TGTGCCAGCAGCCCCCGACTAGCGGGATCAGTGACCGGGGAGCTGTTTTTT. This chain joins TRBV7-8 and TRBJ2-2, with TRBD2 matching 11 bases. The CDR3 extends over 17 amino acids. From germline, CDR1 is SGHVS and CDR2 FQNEAQ. J was trimmed by 5 bases and V by 5 bases; bases with no gene match: 10.

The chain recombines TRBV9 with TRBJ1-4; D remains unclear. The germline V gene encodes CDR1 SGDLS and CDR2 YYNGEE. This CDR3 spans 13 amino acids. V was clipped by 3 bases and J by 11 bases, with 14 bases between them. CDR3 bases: TGTGCCAGCAGCGAGGGAGGTTCTACGAAACTGTTTTTT. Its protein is CASSEGGSTKLFF.

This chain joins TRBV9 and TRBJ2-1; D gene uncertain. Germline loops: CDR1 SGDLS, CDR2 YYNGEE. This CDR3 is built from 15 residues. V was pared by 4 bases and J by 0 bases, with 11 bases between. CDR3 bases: TGTGCCAGCAGCAACGAGCCTAGCTCCTACAATGAGCAGTTCTTC. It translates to CASSNEPSSYNEQFF.

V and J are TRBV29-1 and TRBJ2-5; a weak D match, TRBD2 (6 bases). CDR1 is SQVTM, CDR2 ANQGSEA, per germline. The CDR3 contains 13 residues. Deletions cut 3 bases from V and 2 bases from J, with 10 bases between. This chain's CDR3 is CSVDRGGQETQYF. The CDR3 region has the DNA TGCAGCGTTGATAGGGGAGGTCAAGAGACCCAGTACTTC.

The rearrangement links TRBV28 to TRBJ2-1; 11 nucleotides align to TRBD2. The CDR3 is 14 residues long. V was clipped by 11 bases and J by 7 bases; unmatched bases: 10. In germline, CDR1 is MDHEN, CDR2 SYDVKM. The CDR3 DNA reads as TGTGCCTCATTAGCGGGAGGGCCGGGGAATGAGCAGTTCTTC. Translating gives CASLAGGPGNEQFF.

The CDR3 region is CASTGTGGHQPQHF. The DNA for the CDR3 is TGTGCCAGCACCGGGACAGGGGGGCATCAGCCCCAGCATTTT. The chain carries TRBV28 and TRBJ1-5; 11 bases align to TRBD1. Trimming took 7 bases from V and 5 from J; bases not matched to a gene: 4. Germline assignment: CDR1 MDHEN and CDR2 SYDVKM. The CDR3 loop spans 14 amino acids.

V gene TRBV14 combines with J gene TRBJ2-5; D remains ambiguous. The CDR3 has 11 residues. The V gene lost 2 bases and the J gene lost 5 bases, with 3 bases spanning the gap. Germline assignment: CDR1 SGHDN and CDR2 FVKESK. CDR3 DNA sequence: TGTGCCAGCAGCCAACGGGAGACCCAGTACTTC. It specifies CASSQRETQYF.

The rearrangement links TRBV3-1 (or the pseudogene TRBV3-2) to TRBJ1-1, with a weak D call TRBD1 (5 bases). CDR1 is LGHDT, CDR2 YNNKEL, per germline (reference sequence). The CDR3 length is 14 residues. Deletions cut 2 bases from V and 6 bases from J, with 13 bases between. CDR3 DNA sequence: TGTGCCAGCAGCCAAATGAAAGCGGGGCCTGAAGCTTTCTTT. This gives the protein CASSQMKAGPEAFF.

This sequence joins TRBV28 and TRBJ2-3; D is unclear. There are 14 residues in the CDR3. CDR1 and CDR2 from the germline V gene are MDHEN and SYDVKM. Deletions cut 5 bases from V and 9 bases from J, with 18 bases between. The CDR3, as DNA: TGTGCCAGCAGTACGACGGCAGGTTCCCCCACGCAGTATTTT. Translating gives CASSTTAGSPTQYF.

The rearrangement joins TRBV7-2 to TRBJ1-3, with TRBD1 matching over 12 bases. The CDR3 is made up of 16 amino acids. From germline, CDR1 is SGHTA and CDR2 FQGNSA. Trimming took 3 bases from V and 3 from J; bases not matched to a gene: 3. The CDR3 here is CASSLGTGGFGNTIYF. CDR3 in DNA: TGTGCCAGCAGCTTGGGGACAGGGGGCTTTGGAAACACCATATATTTT.

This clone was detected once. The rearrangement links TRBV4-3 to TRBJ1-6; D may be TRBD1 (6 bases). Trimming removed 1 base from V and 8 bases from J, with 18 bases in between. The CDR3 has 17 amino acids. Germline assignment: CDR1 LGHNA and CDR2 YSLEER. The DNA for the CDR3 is TGCGCCAGCAGCCAAGGGTCTTCCAGGGGAACGCATTCACCCCTCCACTTT. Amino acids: CASSQGSSRGTHSPLHF.

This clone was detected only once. The chain's CDR3 is CASSYGSNYGYTF. As DNA, the CDR3 is TGTGCCAGCAGTTACGGGAGTAACTATGGCTACACCTTC. V usage is TRBV7-9 and J usage is TRBJ1-2, with D uncertain. This CDR3 contains 13 residues. V dropped 6 bases and J dropped 1 base, with 9 bases sitting between them. CDR1 SEHNR and CDR2 FQNEAQ come from the germline V gene (reference sequence).

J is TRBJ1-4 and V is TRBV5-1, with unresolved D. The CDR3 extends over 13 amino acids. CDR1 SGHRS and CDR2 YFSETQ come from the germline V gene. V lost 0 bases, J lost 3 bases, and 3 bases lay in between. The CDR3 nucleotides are TGCGCCAGCAGCTTGGGGCCTAATGAAAAACTGTTTTTT. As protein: CASSLGPNEKLFF. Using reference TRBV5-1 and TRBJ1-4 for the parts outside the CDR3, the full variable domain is KAGVTQTPRYLIKTRGQQVTLSCSPISGHRSVSWYQQTPGQGLQFLFEYFSETQRNKGNFPGRFSGRQFSNSRSEMNVSTLELGDSALYLCASSLGPNEKLFFGSGTQLSVL.

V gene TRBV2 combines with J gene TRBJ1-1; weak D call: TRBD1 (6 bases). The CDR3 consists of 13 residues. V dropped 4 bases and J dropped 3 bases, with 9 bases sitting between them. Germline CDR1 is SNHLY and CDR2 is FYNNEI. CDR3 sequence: CASSGEGDTEAFF. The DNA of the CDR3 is TGTGCCAGCAGTGGGGAGGGGGACACTGAAGCTTTCTTT.

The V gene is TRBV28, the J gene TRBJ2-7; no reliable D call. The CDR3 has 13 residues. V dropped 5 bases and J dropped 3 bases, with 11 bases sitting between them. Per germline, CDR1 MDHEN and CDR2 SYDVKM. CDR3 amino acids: CASSPPLSYEQYF. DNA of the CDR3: TGTGCCAGCAGTCCACCCTTGAGCTACGAGCAGTACTTC.

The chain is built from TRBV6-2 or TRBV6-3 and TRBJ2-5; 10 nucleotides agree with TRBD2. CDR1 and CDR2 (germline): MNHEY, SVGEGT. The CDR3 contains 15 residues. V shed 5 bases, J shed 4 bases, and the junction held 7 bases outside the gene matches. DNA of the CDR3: TGTGCCAGCAGTCGTGGACTAGCGGTACCAGAGACCCAGTACTTC. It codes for CASSRGLAVPETQYF.

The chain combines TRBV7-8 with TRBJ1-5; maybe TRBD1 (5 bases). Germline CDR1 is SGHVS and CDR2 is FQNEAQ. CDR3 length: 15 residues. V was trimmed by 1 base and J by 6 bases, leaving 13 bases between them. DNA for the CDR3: TGTGCCAGCAGCTTAGAGGTGTACAGGCCTCAGCCCCAGCATTTT. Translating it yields CASSLEVYRPQPQHF.